This T cell receptor beta chain stems from a study of read filtering for tumor transcriptome and immune sequencing. Study background: Patients were approximately 17 male and roughly 15 female, mean age roughly 68 years, range roughly 45 to 85. By R-ISS, stages I, II and III held approximately 8, 16 and 7 patients. After DNase treatment, RNA was made into whole-transcriptome libraries. Overall study findings and caveats: The sorted CD138-negative fraction was a mixed bone marrow immune population, not purified T cells.

CDR3 length: 12 amino acids. The J segment lost 7 bases and the V segment lost 6 bases, leaving 2 bases of the junction unmatched. Germline-derived CDR1 and CDR2 are MNHEY and SVGAGI. This library used approximately 370 ng RNA and molecular barcoded adaptors spanning alpha/delta and beta/gamma chains. TCRdb analysed the reads with MiXCR anew, one entry per CDR3 protein. The data hold some 120,000 distinct CDR3 sequences, with 10% to 15% observed a single time. This clonotype was seen repeatedly, ten times or more. Antigen specificity is unknown. The TCR comes from a donor at least 40 years old with multiple myeloma. Sequences were obtained from a population of CD138-negative cells sorted from bone marrow. The rearrangement links TRBV6-5 to TRBJ2-3; 9 bases fit TRBD2. CDR3 region: CASSLAGYTQYF. The CDR3 DNA sequence: TGTGCCAGCAGCCTAGCGGGATATACGCAGTATTTT.